This note documents a single T cell receptor beta chain sequence. This entry is derived from a study of blood T cell repertoires in COVID-19. Overall study context: Acute-phase and convalescent COVID-19 samples originated in the United States, Italy and Spain. From T cells, B-cell-depleted T cells, or PBMCs came the material, which was cDNA or gDNA.

Germline V gene sequence: CDR1 SGHDT, CDR2 YYEEEE. The CDR3 contains 11 residues. Deletions cut 3 bases from V and 7 bases from J, with 5 bases between. As originally analysed: Nucleated cell counts were estimated from reference gene primer amplification. This table comes from immunoSEQ multiplex PCR, and its TCRdb copy is limited to in-frame clones, with some not included. V and J calls and clone size are those listed in that table; D and trimming were worked out from the DNA. The table includes fewer than 80,000 clones, 80% to 95% detected once. Sequencing was performed on peripheral blood. V gene TRBV5-6 combines with J gene TRBJ2-1; D remains ambiguous. This receptor was obtained from a human donor in a cohort sampled during active COVID-19. The CDR3 nucleotides read TGTGCCAGCAGCTGGAGTAATGAGCAGTTCTTC. Its protein product is CASSWSNEQFF.